These 2 T cell receptor beta chains were all obtained from the same sample, sequenced in a study of human T cells and chemical hapten exposure. TCRdb itself ran the RACE reads through MiXCR, one entry per CDR3 protein. The sample carries about 82,000 distinct CDR3 sequences, roughly 10% recorded once. Documented time point: patch test 3, about 24 weeks after DPC sensitization. Regarding treatment: therapeutic diphenylcyclopropenone sensitization with weekly scalp DPC. Sample: whole blood, taken in connection with sensitization to the hapten diphenylcyclopropenone (DPC). The origin of the receptors is a woman between 45 and 65 years old with alopecia areata. Some clones in this sample may be carry-over from other donors' samples.

The genes are TRBV6-4 and TRBJ2-2; the match to TRBD1 covers 9 bases. Germline V lookup: CDR1 MRHNA, CDR2 SNTAGT. The CDR3 is 14 residues long. J was trimmed by 6 bases and V by 6 bases; bases with no gene match: 5. This chain's CDR3 is CASRGTGRSGELFF. The CDR3 DNA reads TGTGCCAGCAGGGGGACAGGGAGATCCGGGGAGCTGTTTTTT.

This chain links TRBV19 with TRBJ2-6; D tentatively reads TRBD1 or TRBD2 (6 bases each). In germline, CDR1 is LNHDA, CDR2 SQIVND (reference sequence). Trimming removed 4 bases at V and 2 bases at J, with 9 bases between. The length of the CDR3 is 15 residues. The CDR3 protein is CASSTRGPGANVLTF. The CDR3 DNA reads as TGTGCCAGTAGTACCCGGGGGCCTGGGGCCAACGTCCTGACTTTC.